The next 25 T cell receptor beta chains were all read from a single sample in a study of tumor-infiltrating lymphocytes in primary liver carcinoma. From about 0.5 ug of total RNA, TCR beta-specific cDNA was reverse-transcribed using a constant-region primer. What produced the TCR beta libraries was three nested multiplex PCR rounds using slightly modified ARM-PCR. Running 10 cycles apiece, the first two PCR rounds relied on TRBV1-TRBV30 forward primers together with a C-beta reverse primer. TCRdb re-called the multiplex PCR reads with MiXCR, one entry per CDR3 protein. The sample has fewer than 400,000 distinct CDR3 sequences, about 50% seen once. It was unsorted whole blood that yielded blood RNA, and germline DNA was also extracted. Sequencing was carried out using peripheral blood. These receptor sequences come from a woman younger than 45 with primary liver carcinoma and hepatitis B virus infection.

This chain connects TRBV6-6 to TRBJ1-5; D is possibly TRBD1 (5 bases). V shed 7 bases and J shed 0 bases, with 16 bases lying between them. The CDR3 loop spans 16 amino acids. Germline V lookup: CDR1 MNHNY, CDR2 SVGAGI (reference sequence). CDR3 nucleotide sequence: TGTGCCAGCACCCCCCGGGACGGTTATAGCAATCAGCCCCAGCATTTT. Translating it yields CASTPRDGYSNQPQHF.

For this clonotype: Germline and junction disagree at one end, which may indicate a read error. The V gene is TRBV29-1, the J gene TRBJ2-7, with D possibly matching TRBD2 (5 bases). Per germline, CDR1 SQVTM and CDR2 ANQGSEA. CDR3 size: 12 residues. CDR3 DNA sequence: TGCAGCGCCCGGGATAACACCTACGAGCGGTACTTC. Translated: CSARDNTYERYF.

This sequence joins TRBV12-3 or TRBV12-4 and TRBJ2-5, with 8 bases that match TRBD2. The CDR3 totals 17 residues. The ends lost 3 bases at V and 1 base at J; junction bases unmatched: 10. CDR3 in amino acids: CASSLTLLAETQETQYF. The CDR3 DNA sequence: TGTGCCAGCAGTTTGACCCTACTAGCGGAGACCCAAGAGACCCAGTACTTC.

This chain connects TRBV11-2 to TRBJ2-3, with 8 bases that match TRBD2. The germline gives CDR1 SGHAT, CDR2 FQNNGV. The ends lost 4 bases at V and 4 bases at J; junction bases unmatched: 7. The CDR3 is made up of 15 amino acids. The CDR3 region has the DNA TGTGCCAGCAGCTCGGGGGGGCGAACCGCAGATACGCAGTATTTT. Translated, it gives CASSSGGRTADTQYF.

In regard to this clonotype: The junction and the germline gene differ at one end; a read error may be behind it. This rearrangement joins TRBV7-8 to TRBJ2-7; 8 bases are shared with TRBD2. The CDR3 is 15 residues long. Germline loops: CDR1 SGHVS, CDR2 FQNEAQ. The CDR3 DNA sequence: TGTGTCAGCAGCTTAGCGGGGCCAGGCTCCTACGAGCAGTACTTC. Translation: CVSSLAGPGSYEQYF.

The chain employs TRBV14 and TRBJ2-1; D is unclear. The germline V gene encodes CDR1 SGHDN and CDR2 FVKESK. Trimming pared 3 bases from V and 2 bases from J, leaving 17 bases between. There are 17 residues in the CDR3. The CDR3 here is CASSQDQSASPYNEQFF. CDR3 DNA sequence: TGTGCCAGCAGCCAGGATCAGAGCGCGTCACCCTACAATGAGCAGTTCTTC.

In regard to this clonotype: This sequence may be a read error, since a much larger clone differs from it by one base. This rearrangement joins TRBV12-3 or TRBV12-4 to TRBJ2-6, with a weak D call TRBD2 (5 bases). The CDR3 is made up of 15 amino acids. The DNA of the CDR3 is TGTGTCAGCGATCGGGGAAGCTCGGGGGCCAACGTCCTGACTTTC. It yields the protein CVSDRGSSGANVLTF.

A note on this clonotype: The junction does not match germline at one end; this may be a read error. This chain joins TRBV7-9 and TRBJ1-4; no clear D gene. The CDR3 runs to 16 residues. Germline CDR1 SEHNR, CDR2 FQNEAQ (reference sequence). CDR3 loop: CASSPLASATSEKLFF. CDR3 nucleotides: TGTGCCAGCAGCCCCTTAGCATCTGCAACTAGTGAAAAACTGTTTTTT. The whole variable domain, filled in from reference TRBV7-9 and TRBJ1-4, reads DTGVSQNPRHKITKRGQNVTFRCDPISEHNRLYWYRQTLGQGPEFLTYFQNEAQLEKSRLLSDRFSAERPKGSFSTLEIQRTEQGDSAMYLCASSPLASATSEKLFFGSGTQLSVL.

Notes on this clonotype: A junction boundary mismatches the germline segment, possibly from a read error. V and J are TRBV11-2 and TRBJ1-1; TRBD1 agrees at 7 bases. This CDR3 contains 15 residues. Germline CDR1 SGHAT, CDR2 FQNNGV. The CDR3 DNA reads as TGTGTCAGCAGCTCTTATCCTACAGGGGAAGCTGAGGATTTCTTT. It is translated as CVSSSYPTGEAEDFF.

For this clonotype: A much larger clone differs by one base, so this may be a read error. V and J are TRBV6-6 and TRBJ2-7; 7 bases agree with TRBD2. CDR1 is MNHNY and CDR2 is SVGAGI in the germline V gene (reference sequence). The CDR3 loop spans 17 amino acids. The CDR3: CASSYIPGRSGVYELYF. In nucleotides, the CDR3 is TGTGCCAGCAGTTACATTCCGGGGAGAAGCGGGGTCTACGAGCTGTACTTC.

Comments on this clonotype: At one of its ends the junction is not consistent with the germline gene, which may arise from a read error. The rearrangement uses TRBV11-2 and TRBJ1-1; no clear D gene. Germline CDR1 SGHAT, CDR2 FQNNGV. There are 13 residues in the CDR3. CDR3 coding DNA: TGTGCCAGCAGCCCTAGCGCCGGTCCCGGAGCTTTATTT. Its translation is CASSPSAGPGALF. Full variable domain (rest looked up from reference TRBV11-2 and TRBJ1-1): EAGVAQSPRYKIIEKRQSVAFWCNPISGHATLYWYQQILGQGPKLLIQFQNNGVVDDSQLPKDRFSAERLKGVDSTLKIQPAKLEDSAVYLCASSPSAGPGALFGQGTRLTVV.

The chain recombines TRBV12-5 with TRBJ1-4; D is unresolved. The CDR3 length is 15 residues. Germline assignment: CDR1 LGHNT and CDR2 FRNRAP. With 4 bases removed from V and 0 bases from J, the gap between germline ends came to 9 bases. DNA of the CDR3: TGTGCTAGTGGTTATAACAGTGCAACTAATGAAAAACTGTTTTTT. This codes for CASGYNSATNEKLFF.

In its sample, this clonotype ranks as medium-sized. The genes are TRBV7-8 and TRBJ2-7, with 9 bases lining up with TRBD1. In germline, CDR1 is SGHVS, CDR2 FQNEAQ. This CDR3 is built from 13 residues. J gave up 2 bases and V 9 bases, and 5 bases lay outside the gene matches. CDR3 loop: CASGQGRAYEQYF. The CDR3 DNA is TGTGCCAGTGGACAGGGGCGCGCCTACGAGCAGTACTTC.

Many counts were recorded for this clonotype. J is TRBJ2-3 and V is TRBV11-3, with TRBD2 identical over 8 bases. The CDR3 sequence is 16 residues long. Germline V gives CDR1 SGHNT, CDR2 YENEEA. With 5 bases clipped from V and 4 bases from J, the junction kept 11 bases outside the gene matches. CDR3 in DNA: TGTGCCAGCAGCCGCGGAAGCGGGAGCTTCGCAGATACGCAGTATTTT. This codes for CASSRGSGSFADTQYF.

This clonotype was observed at least ten times. The gene calls are TRBV4-2 and TRBJ2-1, with 10 positions matching TRBD2. CDR3 length: 16 amino acids. Germline V gene lookup returns CDR1 LGHNA and CDR2 YNFKEQ. V shed 5 bases, J shed 6 bases, and the junction held 10 bases outside the gene matches. CDR3 protein: CASSIQTSGVGNEQFF. The CDR3 DNA reads TGTGCCAGCAGCATCCAAACTAGCGGGGTAGGCAATGAGCAGTTCTTC.

V gene TRBV7-9 combines with J gene TRBJ2-4; TRBD2 matches 7 bases. V shed 3 bases, J shed 0 bases, and the junction held 11 bases outside the gene matches. The CDR3 consists of 18 residues. Germline V gene lookup returns CDR1 SEHNR and CDR2 FQNEAQ (reference sequence). The CDR3 loop is CASSFTLAGALAKNIQYF. For the CDR3, the DNA is TGTGCCAGCAGCTTTACTTTAGCGGGCGCCCTAGCCAAAAACATTCAGTACTTC.

On this clonotype: The germline gene is not matched at one end of the junction; a read error may be the cause. V and J are TRBV11-2 and TRBJ2-1; the D call may be TRBD1 or TRBD2 (6 bases each). CDR1 SGHAT and CDR2 FQNNGV come from the germline V gene. There are 14 residues in the CDR3. The CDR3: CASSLEGVYNEHFF. CDR3 in DNA: TGTGCCAGCAGCTTGGAGGGGGTCTACAATGAGCACTTCTTC.

This clonotype came up many times. The V and J genes are TRBV29-1 and TRBJ2-5; D unresolved. CDR3 length: 13 residues. Germline lookup yields CDR1 SQVTM and CDR2 ANQGSEA. Trimming stripped 3 bases from V and 1 base from J, with 9 bases between. This CDR3 reads CSVEKGAQETQYF. The CDR3 coding sequence is TGCAGCGTTGAGAAGGGCGCCCAAGAGACCCAGTACTTC.

Only a few counts were recorded for this clonotype. V usage is TRBV12-3 or TRBV12-4 and J usage is TRBJ2-2; D call uncertain. The germline V and J ends were trimmed by 8 bases and 3 bases, with 10 bases remaining between them. CDR3 length: 13 amino acids. CDR3 residues: CASVRRYTGELFF. Here the CDR3 DNA reads TGTGCCAGCGTACGACGGTACACCGGGGAGCTGTTTTTT.

This clonotype was seen many times. The genes are TRBV6-2 or TRBV6-3 and TRBJ2-7; tentative D call: TRBD1 (5 bases). In germline, CDR1 is MNHEY, CDR2 SVGEGT. V was trimmed by 8 bases and J by 1 base, leaving 15 bases between them. CDR3 size: 14 residues. The CDR3: CASGAVEASYEQYF. In DNA, the CDR3 is TGTGCCAGCGGGGCAGTCGAAGCTTCCTACGAGCAGTACTTC.

Worth noting for this clonotype: A much larger clone sits a single nucleotide away, making a read error possible. The chain has TRBV6-6 and TRBJ2-1; D is possibly TRBD1 (6 bases). The CDR3 is 12 amino acids. Germline loops: CDR1 MNHNY, CDR2 SVGAGI (reference sequence). Deletions cut 10 bases from V and 11 bases from J, with 18 bases between. CDR3 sequence reads: CANSVDSEKQFF. In DNA form, the CDR3 reads TGTGCCAACAGCGTGGACAGCGAGAAGCAGTTCTTC.

A remark on this clonotype: Being one base from a much bigger clone, this may be a read error. The CDR3 nucleotides are TGCGCCAGCAGCCAAGATCGAGTAGGCAGGCGCACCTTCCCCGACAATGAGCAGTTCTTC. This gives the protein CASSQDRVGRRTFPDNEQFF. The chain employs TRBV4-1 and TRBJ2-1; D not certain. Trimming pared 0 bases from V and 5 bases from J, leaving 26 bases between. The germline V gene has CDR1 MGHRA and CDR2 YSYEKL. CDR3 length equals 20 residues.

A remark on this clonotype: This may be a read error: a much more frequent sequence differs by one nucleotide. CDR3 sequence: CASTLRRLYSYEQYF. The CDR3, as DNA: TGTGCCAGCACCTTGCGGCGGCTATACTCCTACGAGCAGTACTTC. V gene TRBV6-5 combines with J gene TRBJ2-7, with no clear D. This CDR3 spans 15 amino acids. The germline V gene encodes CDR1 MNHEY and CDR2 SVGAGI. V lost 7 bases and J 0 bases, leaving 16 bases between the germline ends.

The gene calls are TRBV12-3 or TRBV12-4 and TRBJ2-2; D gene unclear. Trimming stripped 4 bases from V and 8 bases from J, with 8 bases between. This CDR3 is 12 amino acids long. CDR3 nucleotide sequence: TGTGCCAGCAGTTCCTACTCTGGGGAGCTGTTTTTT. Translated, it gives CASSSYSGELFF.

This clonotype appeared once. This CDR3 fails to terminate in the conserved phenylalanine or tryptophan, so it likely reflects a read error. The chain carries TRBV12-3 or TRBV12-4 and TRBJ2-3, with TRBD1 as a possible D gene (5 bases). The CDR3 totals 16 residues. The V end lost 3 bases, the J end lost 2 bases, and 15 bases lay between the germline ends. CDR3 protein: CASSLDQGAFTDTQYS. As DNA, the CDR3 is TGTGCCAGCAGTTTGGATCAAGGGGCCTTCACAGATACGCAGTATTCT.